Each of the 2 T cell receptor beta chains below was sequenced from the same sample in a study of PD-L1 blockade in urothelial cancer. The protocol was immunoSEQ multiplex PCR, while the TCRdb copy is restricted to in-frame clones and leaves out a portion. The sample lists more than 45,000 clones; approximately 80% were seen once. The material sequenced was PBMCs, taken around atezolizumab (anti-PD-L1) treatment. These receptors all stem from a man between 65 and 85 years old with urothelial cancer.

The gene calls are TRBV27 and TRBJ1-2; D is uncertain. Trimming left V 4 bases short and J 7 bases short, with 13 bases between. CDR1 is MNHEY, CDR2 SMNVEV, per germline (reference sequence). This CDR3 spans 13 amino acids. The CDR3 region is CASSWRREGGYTF. The CDR3 DNA reads as TGTGCCAGCAGTTGGAGGAGGGAGGGTGGCTACACCTTC.

This sequence joins TRBV4-1 and TRBJ2-2, with 9 bases fitting TRBD2. Per germline, CDR1 MGHRA and CDR2 YSYEKL. This CDR3 has 17 amino acids. Unmatched junction bases numbered 10, after V lost 4 bases and J lost 4 bases. CDR3 residues: CASSPERRGGSTGELFF. CDR3 nucleotide sequence: TGCGCCAGCAGCCCGGAACGGCGGGGGGGCAGCACCGGGGAGCTGTTTTTT.